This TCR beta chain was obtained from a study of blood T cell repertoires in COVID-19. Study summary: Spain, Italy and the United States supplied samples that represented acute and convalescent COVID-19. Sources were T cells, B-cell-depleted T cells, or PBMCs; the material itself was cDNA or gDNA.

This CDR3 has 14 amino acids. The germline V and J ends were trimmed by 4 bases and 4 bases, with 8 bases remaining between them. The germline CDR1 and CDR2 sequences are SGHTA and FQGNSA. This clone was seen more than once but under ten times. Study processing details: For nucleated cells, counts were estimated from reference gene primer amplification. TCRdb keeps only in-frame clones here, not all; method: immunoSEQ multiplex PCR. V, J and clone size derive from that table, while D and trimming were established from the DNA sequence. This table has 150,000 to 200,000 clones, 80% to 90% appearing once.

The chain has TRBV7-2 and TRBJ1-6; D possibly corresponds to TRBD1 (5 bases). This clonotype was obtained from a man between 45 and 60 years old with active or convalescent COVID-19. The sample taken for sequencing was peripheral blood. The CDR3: CASSSRGYNSPLHF. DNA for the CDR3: TGTGCCAGCAGCTCTCGGGGGTATAATTCACCCCTCCACTTT.